The source of this T cell receptor beta chain is a study of blood T cell repertoires in COVID-19. Overall study context: The study drew acute and convalescent COVID-19 samples from the United States, Italy and Spain. In each case, the material was cDNA or gDNA derived from T cells, B-cell-depleted T cells, or PBMCs.

This CDR3 spans 13 amino acids. V was clipped by 4 bases and J by 10 bases; unmatched bases: 6. CDR1 SGHDT and CDR2 YYEEEE come from the germline V gene. Authors' data handling: By means of reference gene primer amplification, nucleated cell counts were estimated. Sequencing was performed with immunoSEQ multiplex PCR; in TCRdb, only in-frame clones are kept and a portion is missing. The D gene and trimming were derived from the DNA, and the V and J assignments and clone size from that table. Of around 140,000 clones listed, roughly 90% were seen once; the top ten hold 1.5% to 2%. This receptor was obtained from a man between 65 and 80 years old with acute or convalescent COVID-19. Source material: peripheral blood. The chain links TRBV5-6 to TRBJ2-1, with 9 nucleotides matching TRBD2. In DNA form, the CDR3 reads TGTGCCAGCAGCATCGTAGCGGGAGAGGAGCAGTTCTTC. Translation gives CASSIVAGEEQFF.